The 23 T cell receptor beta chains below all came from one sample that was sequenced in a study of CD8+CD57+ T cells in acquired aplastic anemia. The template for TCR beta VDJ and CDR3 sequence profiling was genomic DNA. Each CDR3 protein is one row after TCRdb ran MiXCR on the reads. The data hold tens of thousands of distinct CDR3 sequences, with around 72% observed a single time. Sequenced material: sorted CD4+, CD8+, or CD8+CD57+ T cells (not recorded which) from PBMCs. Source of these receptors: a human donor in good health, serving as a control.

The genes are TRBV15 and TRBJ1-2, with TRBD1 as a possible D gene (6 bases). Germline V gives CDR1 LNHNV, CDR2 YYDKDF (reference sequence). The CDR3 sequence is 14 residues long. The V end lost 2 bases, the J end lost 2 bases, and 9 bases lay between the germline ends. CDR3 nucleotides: TGTGCCACCAGCAGACGCGGACAGAACTATGGCTACACCTTC. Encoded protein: CATSRRGQNYGYTF.

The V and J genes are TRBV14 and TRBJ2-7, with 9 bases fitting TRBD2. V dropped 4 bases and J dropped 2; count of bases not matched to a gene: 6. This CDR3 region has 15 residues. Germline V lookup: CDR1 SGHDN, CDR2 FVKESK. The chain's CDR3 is CASSPPGGRAYEQYF. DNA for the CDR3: TGTGCCAGCAGCCCCCCTGGCGGGAGGGCCTACGAGCAGTACTTC.

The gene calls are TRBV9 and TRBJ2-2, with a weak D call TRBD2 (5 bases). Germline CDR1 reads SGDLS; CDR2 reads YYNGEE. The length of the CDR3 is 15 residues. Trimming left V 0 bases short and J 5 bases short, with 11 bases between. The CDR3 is CASSVGGRGTGELFF. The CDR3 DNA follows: TGTGCCAGCAGCGTAGGGGGAAGAGGGACCGGGGAGCTGTTTTTT.

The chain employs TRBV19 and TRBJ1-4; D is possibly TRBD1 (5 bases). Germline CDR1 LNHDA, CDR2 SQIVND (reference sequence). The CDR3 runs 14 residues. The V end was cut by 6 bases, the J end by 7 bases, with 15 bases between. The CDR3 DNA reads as TGTGCCAGTAGACTCAGGGAAGCGCCTGAAAAACTGTTTTTT. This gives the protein CASRLREAPEKLFF.

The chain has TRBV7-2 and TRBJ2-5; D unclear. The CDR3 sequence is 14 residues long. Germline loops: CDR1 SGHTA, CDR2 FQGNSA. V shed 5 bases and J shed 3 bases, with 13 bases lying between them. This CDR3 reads CASSHFGPEETQYF. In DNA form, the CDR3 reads TGTGCCAGCAGCCACTTCGGACCGGAAGAGACCCAGTACTTC.

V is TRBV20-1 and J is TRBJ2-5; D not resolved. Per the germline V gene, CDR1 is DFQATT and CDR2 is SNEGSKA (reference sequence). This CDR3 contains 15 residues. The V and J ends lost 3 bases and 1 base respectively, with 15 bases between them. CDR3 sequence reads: CSASWFGPSQETQYF. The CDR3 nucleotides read TGCAGTGCTAGTTGGTTCGGACCTTCCCAAGAGACCCAGTACTTC.

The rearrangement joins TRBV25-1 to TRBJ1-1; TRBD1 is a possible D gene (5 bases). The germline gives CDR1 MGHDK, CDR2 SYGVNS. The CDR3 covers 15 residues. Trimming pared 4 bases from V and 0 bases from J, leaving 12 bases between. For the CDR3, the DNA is TGTGCCAGCAGTGCCCGACAGAACATGAACACTGAAGCTTTCTTT. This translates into CASSARQNMNTEAFF. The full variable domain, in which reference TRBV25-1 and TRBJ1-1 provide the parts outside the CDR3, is EADIYQTPRYLVIGTGKKITLECSQTMGHDKMYWYQQDPGMELHLIHYSYGVNSTEKGDLSSESTVSRIRTEHFPLTLESARPSHTSQYLCASSARQNMNTEAFFGQGTRLTVV.

CDR3 DNA: TGTGCCAGTAGTATTGAGGGGGACACAGATACGCAGTATTTT. It codes for CASSIEGDTDTQYF. The rearrangement uses TRBV19 and TRBJ2-3, with a tentative D call TRBD1 (6 bases). CDR1 and CDR2 from the germline V gene are LNHDA and SQIVND (reference sequence). V lost 3 bases and J lost 2, with 9 bases in between. CDR3 length: 14 amino acids.

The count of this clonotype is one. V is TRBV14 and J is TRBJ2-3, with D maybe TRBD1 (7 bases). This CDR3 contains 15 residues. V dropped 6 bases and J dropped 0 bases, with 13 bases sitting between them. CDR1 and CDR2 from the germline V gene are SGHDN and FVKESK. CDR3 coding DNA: TGTGCCAGCAGTCCAGGGGGGCTTAGCACAGATACGCAGTATTTT. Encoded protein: CASSPGGLSTDTQYF. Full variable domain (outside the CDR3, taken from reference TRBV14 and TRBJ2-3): EAGVTQFPSHSVIEKGQTVTLRCDPISGHDNLYWYRRVMGKEIKFLLHFVKESKQDESGMPNNRFLAERTGGTYSTLKVQPAELEDSGVYFCASSPGGLSTDTQYFGPGTRLTVL.

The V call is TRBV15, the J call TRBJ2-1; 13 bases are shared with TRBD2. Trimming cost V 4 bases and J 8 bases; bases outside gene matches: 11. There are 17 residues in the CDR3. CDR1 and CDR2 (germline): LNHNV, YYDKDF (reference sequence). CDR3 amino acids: CATSKDLTSGGAHEQFF. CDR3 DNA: TGTGCCACCAGCAAAGACCTAACTAGCGGGGGGGCCCATGAGCAGTTCTTC.

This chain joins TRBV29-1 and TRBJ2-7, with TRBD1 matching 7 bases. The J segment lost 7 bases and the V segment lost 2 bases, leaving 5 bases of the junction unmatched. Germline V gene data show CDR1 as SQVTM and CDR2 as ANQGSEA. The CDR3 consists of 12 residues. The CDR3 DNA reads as TGCAGCGTTGAACGCATCAGGGGGGAGCAGTACTTC. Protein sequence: CSVERIRGEQYF.

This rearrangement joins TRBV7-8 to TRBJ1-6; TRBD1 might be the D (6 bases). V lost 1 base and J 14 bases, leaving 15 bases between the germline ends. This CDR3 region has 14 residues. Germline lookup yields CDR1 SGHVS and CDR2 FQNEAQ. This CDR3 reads CASSLGTARPTLHF. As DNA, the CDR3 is TGTGCCAGCAGCTTAGGGACAGCGCGCCCCACCCTCCACTTT.

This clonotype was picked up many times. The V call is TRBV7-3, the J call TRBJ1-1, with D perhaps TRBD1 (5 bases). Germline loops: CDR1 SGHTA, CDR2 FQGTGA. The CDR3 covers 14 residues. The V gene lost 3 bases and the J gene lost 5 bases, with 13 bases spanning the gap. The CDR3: CASSFVGGGTEAFF. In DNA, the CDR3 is TGTGCCAGCAGCTTCGTCGGGGGAGGAACTGAAGCTTTCTTT.

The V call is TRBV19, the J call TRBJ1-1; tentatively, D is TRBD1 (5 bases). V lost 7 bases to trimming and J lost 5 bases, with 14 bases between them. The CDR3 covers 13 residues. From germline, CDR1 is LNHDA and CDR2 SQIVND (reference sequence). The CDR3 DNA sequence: TGTGCCAGTACCAGGGAGGGAGGGACTGAAGCTTTCTTT. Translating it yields CASTREGGTEAFF.

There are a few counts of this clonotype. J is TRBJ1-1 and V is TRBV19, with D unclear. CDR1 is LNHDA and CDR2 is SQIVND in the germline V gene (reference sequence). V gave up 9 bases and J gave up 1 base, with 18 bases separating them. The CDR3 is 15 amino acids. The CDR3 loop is CASRRSQERNTEAFF. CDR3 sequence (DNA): TGTGCCAGCCGCCGGAGCCAGGAGCGGAACACTGAAGCTTTCTTT.

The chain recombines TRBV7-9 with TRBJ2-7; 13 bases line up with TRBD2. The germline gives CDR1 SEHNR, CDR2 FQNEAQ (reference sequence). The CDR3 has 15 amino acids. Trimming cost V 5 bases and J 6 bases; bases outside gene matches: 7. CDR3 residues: CASSAPGLAGIEQYF. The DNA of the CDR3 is TGTGCCAGCAGCGCGCCGGGACTAGCGGGGATCGAGCAGTACTTC.

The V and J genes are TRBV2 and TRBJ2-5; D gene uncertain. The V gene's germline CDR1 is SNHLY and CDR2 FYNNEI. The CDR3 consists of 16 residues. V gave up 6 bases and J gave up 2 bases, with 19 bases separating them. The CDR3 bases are TGTGCCAGCAGATCCTACTTACAGAAACCTCAAGAGACCCAGTACTTC. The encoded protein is CASRSYLQKPQETQYF. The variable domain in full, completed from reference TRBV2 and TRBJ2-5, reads EPEVTQTPSHQVTQMGQEVILRCVPISNHLYFYWYRQILGQKVEFLVSFYNNEISEKSEIFDDQFSVERPDGSNFTLKIRSTKLEDSAMYFCASRSYLQKPQETQYFGPGTRLLVL.

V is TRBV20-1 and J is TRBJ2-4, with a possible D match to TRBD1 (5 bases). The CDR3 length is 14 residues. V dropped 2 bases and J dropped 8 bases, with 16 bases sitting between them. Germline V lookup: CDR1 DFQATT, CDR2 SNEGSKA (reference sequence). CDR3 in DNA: TGCAGTGCTAGAAATGACAGTGTGTTGGACATTCAGTACTTC. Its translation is CSARNDSVLDIQYF.

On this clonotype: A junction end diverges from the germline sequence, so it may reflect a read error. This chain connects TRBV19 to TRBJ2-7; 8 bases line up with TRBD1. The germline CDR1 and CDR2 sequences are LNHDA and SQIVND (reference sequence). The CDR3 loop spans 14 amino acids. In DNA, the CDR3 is TGTGCCAGTAGCCCAGGGGGCCGATCCTACGAGCAGCACTTC. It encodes CASSPGGRSYEQHF. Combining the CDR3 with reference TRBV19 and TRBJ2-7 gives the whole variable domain DGGITQSPKYLFRKEGQNVTLSCEQNLNHDAMYWYRQDPGQGLRLIYYSQIVNDFQKGDIAEGYSVSREKKESFPLTVTSAQKNPTAFYLCASSPGGRSYEQHFGPGTRLTVT.

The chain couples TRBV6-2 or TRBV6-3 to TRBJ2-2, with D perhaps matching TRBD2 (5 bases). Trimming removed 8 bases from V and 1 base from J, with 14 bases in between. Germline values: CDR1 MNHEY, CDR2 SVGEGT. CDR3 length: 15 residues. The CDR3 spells CASCLTGMNTGELFF. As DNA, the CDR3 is TGTGCCAGCTGCCTAACGGGGATGAACACCGGGGAGCTGTTTTTT.

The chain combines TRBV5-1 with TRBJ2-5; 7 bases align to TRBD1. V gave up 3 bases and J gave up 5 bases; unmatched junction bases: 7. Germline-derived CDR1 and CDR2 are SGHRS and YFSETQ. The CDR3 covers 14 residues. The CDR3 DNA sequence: TGCGCCAGCAGCTCGGGACAGCCCCGGGAGACCCAGTACTTC. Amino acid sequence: CASSSGQPRETQYF.

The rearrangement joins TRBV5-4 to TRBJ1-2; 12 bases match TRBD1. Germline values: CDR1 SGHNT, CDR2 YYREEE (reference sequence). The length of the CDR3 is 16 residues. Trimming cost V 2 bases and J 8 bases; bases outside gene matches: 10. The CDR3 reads CASSLSSGTGGRGYTF. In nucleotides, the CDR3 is TGTGCCAGCAGCTTAAGTTCGGGGACAGGGGGCCGGGGCTACACCTTC.

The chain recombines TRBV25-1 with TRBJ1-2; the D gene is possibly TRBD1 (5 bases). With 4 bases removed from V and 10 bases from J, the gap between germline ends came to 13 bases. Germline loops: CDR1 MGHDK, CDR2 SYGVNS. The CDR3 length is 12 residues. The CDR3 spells CASSGRDRYYTF. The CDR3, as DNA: TGTGCCAGCAGTGGCCGGGACCGCTACTACACCTTC.